The 4 T cell receptor beta chains listed next were all sequenced from one sample in a study of shared clonotypes between healthy human individuals. The naive CD8 population came from CD45RO-negative cells selected for CCR7, without terminally differentiated effector memory CD45RA+ cells. This table comes from immunoSEQ multiplex PCR, and its TCRdb copy is limited to in-frame clones, with some not included. This table holds about 580,000 clones, 95% to 98% found once. The material sequenced was naive CD8+ T cells sorted from blood. These receptors all stem from a man aged 25 to 40 in good health.

V usage is TRBV5-4 and J usage is TRBJ2-1; D is uncertain. The germline V and J ends were trimmed by 0 bases and 1 base, with 8 bases remaining between them. This CDR3 has 15 amino acids. Per the germline V gene, CDR1 is SGHNT and CDR2 is YYREEE (reference sequence). CDR3 in amino acids: CASSLVPYSYNEQFF. The DNA for the CDR3 is TGTGCCAGCAGCTTGGTCCCCTATTCCTACAATGAGCAGTTCTTC.

The table lists this clone with a count of one. The chain combines TRBV14 with TRBJ2-1; D remains unclear. Trimming removed 1 base from V and 7 bases from J, with 17 bases in between. This CDR3 spans 16 amino acids. Per germline, CDR1 SGHDN and CDR2 FVKESK. Here the CDR3 reads CASSQVAGPLGNEQFF. The CDR3 coding sequence is TGTGCCAGCAGCCAAGTTGCAGGCCCTTTGGGGAATGAGCAGTTCTTC.

The V call is TRBV11-1, the J call TRBJ2-7; no clear D. The CDR3 runs to 14 residues. Germline CDR1 reads SGHAT; CDR2 reads FQDESV (reference sequence). Trimming shortened V by 0 bases and J by 3 bases, and 9 bases separated the two germline ends. CDR3 nucleotide sequence: TGTGCCAGCAGCTTAGCGATATCCAGCTACGAGCAGTACTTC. It specifies CASSLAISSYEQYF.

As DNA, the CDR3 is TGCGCCAGCAGCGAAAACAGGGGGGACAATGAGCAGTTCTTC. Translated: CASSENRGDNEQFF. This chain links TRBV5-1 with TRBJ2-1; 8 positions agree with TRBD1. The CDR3 sequence is 14 residues long. The germline gives CDR1 SGHRS, CDR2 YFSETQ. Trimming took 4 bases from V and 5 from J; bases not matched to a gene: 5.